The clone carrying this T cell receptor (beta chain) came up once. Its antigen is currently unknown. This sample was taken from a study of Graves' ophthalmopathy and Graves' hyperthyroidism. For repertoire sequencing, the TCR beta CDR3 regions were amplified from RNA transcripts. First-round RT-PCR employed HTBI primers, with a second-round multiplex PCR after it. TCRdb passed the multiplex PCR reads through MiXCR, listing each CDR3 protein once. Of hundreds of thousands of distinct CDR3 sequences in the sample, roughly 41% are singletons; the top ten hold about 40%. Findings and limits, study-wide: The model flagged ophthalmopathy progression at over 60% sensitivity and 72% to 75% specificity.

The receptor comes from an adult man with Graves' ophthalmopathy. Sequencing input: peripheral blood.

The CDR3 DNA reads as TGTGCCAGTAGTATTGGGACAGGGGCCTATGGCTACACCTTC. It encodes CASSIGTGAYGYTF. The V call is TRBV19, the J call TRBJ1-2; 10 positions match TRBD1. With 3 bases clipped from V and 4 bases from J, the junction kept 2 bases outside the gene matches. CDR1 is LNHDA, CDR2 SQIVND, per germline (reference sequence). The length of the CDR3 is 14 residues.